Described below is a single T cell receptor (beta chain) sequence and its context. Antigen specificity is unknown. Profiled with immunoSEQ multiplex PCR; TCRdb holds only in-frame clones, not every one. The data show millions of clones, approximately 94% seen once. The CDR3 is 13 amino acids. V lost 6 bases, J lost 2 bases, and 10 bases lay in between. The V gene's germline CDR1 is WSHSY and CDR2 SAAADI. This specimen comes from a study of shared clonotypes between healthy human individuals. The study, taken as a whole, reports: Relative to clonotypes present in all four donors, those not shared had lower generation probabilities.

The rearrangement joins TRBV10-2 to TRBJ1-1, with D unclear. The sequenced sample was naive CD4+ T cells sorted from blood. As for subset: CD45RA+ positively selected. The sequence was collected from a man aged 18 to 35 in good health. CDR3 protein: CASRWAINTEAFF. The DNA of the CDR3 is TGCGCCAGCAGGTGGGCCATTAACACTGAAGCTTTCTTT.